Following are 10 T cell receptor beta chains from one sample sequenced in a study of cytomegalovirus exposure and HLA in healthy donors. Researchers ran the PCR with 60 Vbeta and 13 Jbeta primers. Profiled with immunoSEQ multiplex PCR; TCRdb holds only in-frame clones, not every one. The sample has about 130,000 clones; 70% to 80% are singletons. Sample: PBMCs. The receptor set was obtained from a woman aged 55-69 years in good health and CMV-seropositive.

The chain combines TRBV11-2 with TRBJ1-2, with TRBD1 matching over 7 bases. This CDR3 comprises 14 residues. Trimming removed 5 bases from V and 8 bases from J; junction bases left unmatched: 11. Germline V gene lookup returns CDR1 SGHAT and CDR2 FQNNGV. The CDR3 DNA sequence: TGTGCCAGCAGCCGAACGGGACAGAGAGAGGGCTACACCTTC. This translates into CASSRTGQREGYTF.

V gene TRBV7-3 combines with J gene TRBJ2-1, with D maybe TRBD2 (7 bases). Trimming stripped 5 bases from V and 7 bases from J, with 15 bases between. The CDR3 covers 14 residues. Germline V lookup: CDR1 SGHTA, CDR2 FQGTGA. This chain's CDR3 is CASSPAGGRNEQFF. CDR3 nucleotides: TGTGCCAGCAGCCCCGCCGGGGGGCGGAATGAGCAGTTCTTC.

V usage is TRBV10-3 and J usage is TRBJ2-5, with 8 positions matching TRBD2. This CDR3 contains 13 residues. The germline CDR1 and CDR2 sequences are ENHRY and SYGVKD. The junction had 2 bases not matched to a gene; V was cut back by 5 bases and J by 3 bases. CDR3 sequence: CAISSSGEETQYF. DNA for the CDR3: TGTGCCATCAGTAGTAGCGGGGAAGAGACCCAGTACTTC.

This clone has only one observation. The chain couples TRBV6-1 to TRBJ2-2, with TRBD2 matching over 10 bases. Germline CDR1 MNHNS, CDR2 SASEGT. This CDR3 contains 15 residues. The V gene end was trimmed by 5 bases and the J gene end by 4 bases; junction bases not matched to a gene: 4. For the CDR3, the DNA is TGTGCCAGCAGTCTTTCTAGCGGGGGCACCGGGGAGCTGTTTTTT. This encodes CASSLSSGGTGELFF.

This clone was seen only once. Other DNA sequences in this sample translate to the same CDR3. The chain uses TRBV11-2 and TRBJ1-1, with a weak D call TRBD1 (6 bases). The V end lost 4 bases, the J end lost 1 base, and 7 bases lay between the germline ends. This CDR3 is built from 13 residues. Germline CDR1 SGHAT, CDR2 FQNNGV. The CDR3 spells CASSSGQNTEAFF. Here the CDR3 DNA reads TGTGCCAGCAGCTCGGGACAGAACACTGAAGCTTTCTTT.

The chain joins TRBV6-1 to TRBJ2-3; the D gene is possibly TRBD1 (5 bases). V shed 5 bases and J shed 5 bases, with 14 bases lying between them. This CDR3 region has 14 residues. CDR1 is MNHNS and CDR2 is SASEGT in the germline V gene. CDR3 DNA sequence: TGTGCCAGCAGTCCTTCCTGGGGCCAAGATACGCAGTATTTT. Protein sequence: CASSPSWGQDTQYF.

This clone was seen a handful of times. This sequence joins TRBV6-1 and TRBJ1-1; tentative D call: TRBD1 (5 bases). Germline V lookup: CDR1 MNHNS, CDR2 SASEGT. The V end was cut by 6 bases, the J end by 4 bases, with 12 bases between. The CDR3 totals 13 residues. CDR3 bases: TGTGCCAGCAGCCTTACCAGGGTCACTGAAGCTTTCTTT. It specifies CASSLTRVTEAFF.

This clone showed up just a few times. The chain is built from TRBV7-2 and TRBJ2-7; tentatively, D is TRBD1 (7 bases). The CDR3 is made up of 14 amino acids. Germline assignment: CDR1 SGHTA and CDR2 FQGNSA. Trimming shortened V by 5 bases and J by 6 bases, and 17 bases separated the two germline ends. CDR3 DNA sequence: TGTGCCAGCAGCCCAGGAGGGTACAGGGGCGAGCAGTACTTC. This encodes CASSPGGYRGEQYF.

Concerning this clone: This sample also contains other DNA sequences that code for the same CDR3. CDR3 DNA sequence: TGTGCCAGCTCACCTAGTCCGCTCTCTGGAAACACCATATATTTT. This encodes CASSPSPLSGNTIYF. The chain links TRBV18 to TRBJ1-3; D remains ambiguous. Germline-derived CDR1 and CDR2 are KGHSH and LQKENI. The CDR3 consists of 15 residues. Deletions cut 3 bases from V and 0 bases from J, with 9 bases between.

The chain carries TRBV27 and TRBJ1-2; TRBD1 might be the D (6 bases). The CDR3 has 16 residues. The germline V gene has CDR1 MNHEY and CDR2 SMNVEV (reference sequence). V lost 0 bases and J 4 bases, leaving 15 bases between the germline ends. CDR3 DNA: TGTGCCAGCAGTTTATCGGAGCAGGGGTTTGTCTATGGCTACACCTTC. It is translated as CASSLSEQGFVYGYTF.